Listed here is a single T cell receptor (beta chain). Its antigen is currently unknown. As the CDR3 is not closed by the conserved phenylalanine or tryptophan, this likely results from a read error. The DNA is left out, because the CDR3 cannot be placed on it with certainty; the CDR3 is given as TCRdb lists it. This sample stems from a study of glioma-infiltrating T cells. General study findings and limits: Only very few CDR3 sequences appeared in both tissue and blood. Above-expected tissue-blood divergence occurred in all gliomas, most in low-grade ones.

TCR alpha and beta CDR3 regions were amplified from RNA using iRepertoire nested multiplex PCR. Input was roughly 85-450 ng of tissue mRNA or PBMC total RNA. TCRdb re-derived calls from the multiplex PCR reads in MiXCR, one entry per CDR3 protein. The sample has fewer than 200,000 distinct CDR3 sequences; more than 25% are singletons. The CDR3 length equals 12 residues, ends included. The germline V gene encodes CDR1 SGHDT and CDR2 YYEEEE. The clonotype comes from a human donor with low-grade glioma or glioblastoma, undergoing nonglioma brain surgery, or in good health (not recorded which). The sample taken for sequencing was glioma tissue, nonneoplastic brain tissue, or PBMCs (not recorded which). The V and J genes are TRBV5-6 and TRBJ1-5; the table assigns TRBD1, which was not confirmed against the DNA. The chain's CDR3 is CASSFRDRELHL.